This passage covers 22 T cell receptor beta chains from one sample sequenced in a study of CD8 T cells in Susac syndrome. Reverse transcription of about 0.5 to 1 ug RNA used random hexamers. TCRdb re-called the immunoSEQ multiplex PCR reads with MiXCR, one entry per CDR3 protein. The data contain 150,000 to 200,000 distinct CDR3 sequences, roughly 95% of them singletons. The specimen sequenced was CD4+ T cells from PBMCs. The receptors were sampled from a human donor with multiple sclerosis.

The chain is built from TRBV6-1 and TRBJ1-5; D possibly corresponds to TRBD1 (6 bases). Germline V gives CDR1 MNHNS, CDR2 SASEGT. V was pared by 5 bases and J by 3 bases, with 17 bases between. The CDR3 loop spans 16 amino acids. The DNA of the CDR3 is TGTGCCAGCAGTCCCCAAACAGGGCTTGACAATCAGCCCCAGCATTTT. It yields the protein CASSPQTGLDNQPQHF.

The chain joins TRBV20-1 to TRBJ2-7; D is perhaps TRBD1 (5 bases). Germline V CDR1 and CDR2: DFQATT, SNEGSKA (reference sequence). This CDR3 region has 12 residues. V lost 5 bases and J lost 3, with 11 bases in between. The CDR3 DNA reads TGCAGTGCTTACGACAGAAGCTACGAGCAGTACTTC. It specifies CSAYDRSYEQYF.

The chain employs TRBV3-1 and TRBJ2-3; 9 positions match TRBD2. Trimming removed 4 bases from V and 3 bases from J; junction bases left unmatched: 17. The CDR3 runs to 19 residues. CDR1 and CDR2 from the germline V gene are LGHDT and YNNKEL (reference sequence). The CDR3 nucleotides read TGTGCCAGCAGCCCCTTTGGAGCGGGAGGAGGGGGTTGGACAGATACGCAGTATTTT. It specifies CASSPFGAGGGGWTDTQYF.

The V call is TRBV9, the J call TRBJ2-3; a weak D match, TRBD1 (6 bases). The V and J ends lost 6 bases and 5 bases respectively, with 10 bases between them. The CDR3 is 12 amino acids. Germline V gene sequence: CDR1 SGDLS, CDR2 YYNGEE. This CDR3 reads CASKDSGDTQYF. The DNA for the CDR3 is TGTGCCAGCAAGGACAGCGGAGATACGCAGTATTTT.

This clonotype was counted once. V usage is TRBV21-1 and J usage is TRBJ2-5; TRBD1, the table's D call, was not compared with the DNA. TRBV21-1 is a pseudogene locus. The CDR3 totals 19 residues. Here the CDR3 DNA reads TGTGCCAGCAGCCAACTTTGGGACAGGGCGGCCCGGTACCAAGAGACCCAGTACTTC. It encodes CASSQLWDRAARYQETQYF.

V is TRBV5-4 and J is TRBJ1-2, with D possibly being TRBD1 (6 bases). The V end was cut by 4 bases, the J end by 2 bases, with 12 bases between. The V gene's germline CDR1 is SGHNT and CDR2 YYREEE (reference sequence). This CDR3 is 14 amino acids long. The chain's CDR3 is CASSEATGNYGYTF. For the CDR3, the DNA is TGTGCCAGCAGCGAGGCCACAGGGAACTATGGCTACACCTTC.

This rearrangement joins TRBV29-1 to TRBJ2-5, with D hard to call. The CDR3 sequence is 12 residues long. Germline V gives CDR1 SQVTM, CDR2 ANQGSEA. The V and J ends lost 0 bases and 4 bases respectively, with 6 bases between them. The CDR3 DNA reads TGCAGCGTTGAAGAGGGCGCAGAGACCCAGTACTTC. This gives the protein CSVEEGAETQYF. Full variable domain (outside the CDR3, taken from reference TRBV29-1 and TRBJ2-5): SAVISQKPSRDICQRGTSLTIQCQVDSQVTMMFWYRQQPGQSLTLIATANQGSEATYESGFVIDKFPISRPNLTFSTLTVSNMSPEDSSIYLCSVEEGAETQYFGPGTRLLVL.

The chain employs TRBV3-1 and TRBJ1-2; no clear D gene. Per the germline V gene, CDR1 is LGHDT and CDR2 is YNNKEL (reference sequence). The V and J ends lost 0 bases and 1 base respectively, with 6 bases between them. The CDR3 has 14 amino acids. Here the CDR3 reads CASSQEGRNYGYTF. The CDR3 nucleotides read TGTGCCAGCAGCCAAGAGGGCCGTAACTATGGCTACACCTTC.

This clonotype appeared once. This sequence joins TRBV6-5 and TRBJ2-5; the D gene is possibly TRBD1 (5 bases). Looked up from germline, CDR1 is MNHEY and CDR2 is SVGAGI. This CDR3 region has 12 residues. The germline V and J ends were trimmed by 0 bases and 14 bases, with 13 bases remaining between them. The CDR3, as DNA: TGTGCCAGCAGTTACTCTACAGGTTTCCTTTACTTC. Translating it yields CASSYSTGFLYF.

This clonotype was counted a single time. This chain joins TRBV30 and TRBJ2-1; no clear D. From germline, CDR1 is GTSNPN and CDR2 SVGIG (reference sequence). V was trimmed by 4 bases and J by 6 bases, leaving 13 bases between them. The CDR3 consists of 13 residues. The CDR3 region is CAWTAVPGNEQFF. In DNA, the CDR3 is TGTGCCTGGACTGCCGTACCAGGCAATGAGCAGTTCTTC.

The V and J genes are TRBV7-2 and TRBJ2-2, with 14 nucleotides matching TRBD2. V was pared by 3 bases and J by 2 bases, with 8 bases of the junction left unmatched. Germline loops: CDR1 SGHTA, CDR2 FQGNSA. The CDR3 spans 19 residues. CDR3 sequence reads: CASSFRGGLAGENTGELFF. In nucleotides, the CDR3 is TGTGCCAGCAGCTTTAGAGGGGGACTAGCGGGAGAAAACACCGGGGAGCTGTTTTTT.

V gene TRBV18 combines with J gene TRBJ2-4; D tentatively fits TRBD1 or TRBD2 (6 bases each). Germline CDR1 and CDR2: KGHSH and LQKENI. V was shortened by 0 bases and J by 7 bases, with 13 bases between the two germline ends. The CDR3 is 15 residues long. CDR3 sequence: CASSPPAQGLNIQYF. In nucleotides, the CDR3 is TGTGCCAGCTCACCACCGGCACAGGGACTCAACATTCAGTACTTC.

As regards this clonotype: A junction boundary mismatches the germline segment, possibly from a read error. The chain uses TRBV4-3 and TRBJ2-3; D tentatively reads TRBD1 or TRBD2 (5 bases each). This CDR3 comprises 14 residues. Germline values: CDR1 LGHNA, CDR2 YSLEER. In DNA form, the CDR3 reads TGCGCCAGCAGCCAAGGGGACGGCACATATACGCAGTATTTT. Translating gives CASSQGDGTYTQYF.

Written as DNA, the CDR3 is TGTGCCAGCAGCATAGGACAGGCGCACTTTATAGGCACTGAAGCTTTCTTT. Translation: CASSIGQAHFIGTEAFF. The chain employs TRBV7-9 and TRBJ1-1; TRBD1 matches at 7 bases. After removal of 5 bases from V and 4 bases from J, the junction contained 16 bases not matched to a gene. Germline V gene data show CDR1 as SEHNR and CDR2 as FQNEAQ (reference sequence). The CDR3 is 17 amino acids.

The V call is TRBV28, the J call TRBJ2-7; no firm D call. CDR1 and CDR2 (germline): MDHEN, SYDVKM. With 7 bases removed from V and 1 base from J, the gap between germline ends came to 17 bases. CDR3 size: 15 residues. This CDR3 is CASNTPGTPSYEQYF. Here the CDR3 DNA reads TGTGCCAGCAATACCCCGGGCACTCCTTCCTACGAGCAGTACTTC. Based on the CDR3 plus reference TRBV28 and TRBJ2-7, the full variable domain is DVKVTQSSRYLVKRTGEKVFLECVQDMDHENMFWYRQDPGLGLRLIYFSYDVKMKEKGDIPEGYSVSREKKERFSLILESASTNQTSMYLCASNTPGTPSYEQYFGPGTRLTVT.

This chain links TRBV6-2 or TRBV6-3 with TRBJ1-5, with D possibly matching TRBD1 (6 bases). In germline, CDR1 is MNHEY, CDR2 SVGEGT. The CDR3 length is 14 residues. The V gene lost 6 bases and the J gene lost 0 bases, with 9 bases spanning the gap. This CDR3 reads CASSYRDSNQPQHF. The CDR3 DNA reads TGTGCCAGCAGCTACAGGGATAGCAATCAGCCCCAGCATTTT.

The J gene is TRBJ2-3, the V gene TRBV27; 7 bases agree with TRBD2. Losses at the gene ends were 4 bases for V and 3 bases for J; bases not matched to a gene: 13. This CDR3 has 17 amino acids. Germline V lookup: CDR1 MNHEY, CDR2 SMNVEV (reference sequence). This CDR3 reads CASSSLKVAGQTDTQYF. The CDR3 nucleotides read TGTGCCAGCAGTTCCCTGAAGGTAGCGGGCCAAACAGATACGCAGTATTTT.

The rearrangement joins TRBV7-9 to TRBJ1-2; D perhaps matches TRBD1 (6 bases). CDR1 SEHNR and CDR2 FQNEAQ come from the germline V gene (reference sequence). Trimming left V 5 bases short and J 5 bases short, with 15 bases between. CDR3 length equals 14 residues. In nucleotides, the CDR3 is TGTGCCAGCAGCCCCCTGGGGGCGAGTTATGGCTACACCTTC. This gives the protein CASSPLGASYGYTF.

CDR3 DNA: TGTGCCAGCGGCGGCCTGAGCTCCTACAATGAGCAGTTCTTC. It translates to CASGGLSSYNEQFF. The chain combines TRBV2 with TRBJ2-1; D is unresolved. The germline gives CDR1 SNHLY, CDR2 FYNNEI. The V gene lost 8 bases and the J gene lost 0 bases, with 11 bases spanning the gap. The CDR3 consists of 14 residues.

The chain carries TRBV12-3 or TRBV12-4 and TRBJ2-5; tentative D call: TRBD2 (5 bases). Trimming shortened V by 2 bases and J by 4 bases, and 11 bases separated the two germline ends. This CDR3 region has 14 residues. The chain's CDR3 is CASSLSGGRETQYF. CDR3 sequence (DNA): TGTGCCAGCAGTTTATCTGGCGGGCGAGAGACCCAGTACTTC.

The chain carries TRBV5-1 and TRBJ2-5; D perhaps matches TRBD1 (6 bases). CDR1 SGHRS and CDR2 YFSETQ come from the germline V gene. The V gene lost 8 bases and the J gene lost 5 bases, with 19 bases spanning the gap. This CDR3 is 14 amino acids long. CDR3 in DNA: TGCGCCAGTTCTCGACAGGCCCCACGGGAGACCCAGTACTTC. Translating gives CASSRQAPRETQYF.

This chain uses TRBV3-1 with TRBJ1-5; D ambiguous. CDR1 LGHDT and CDR2 YNNKEL come from the germline V gene (reference sequence). V was trimmed by 2 bases and J by 7 bases, leaving 12 bases between them. The CDR3 covers 14 residues. CDR3 in DNA: TGTGCCAGCAGCCAATCCCGGACCGGGCAGCCCCAGCATTTT. It translates to CASSQSRTGQPQHF. The full variable domain, completed using reference TRBV3-1 and TRBJ1-5, is DTAVSQTPKYLVTQMGNDKSIKCEQNLGHDTMYWYKQDSKKFLKIMFSYNNKELIINETVPNRFSPKSPDKAHLNLHINSLELGDSAVYFCASSQSRTGQPQHFGDGTRLSIL.